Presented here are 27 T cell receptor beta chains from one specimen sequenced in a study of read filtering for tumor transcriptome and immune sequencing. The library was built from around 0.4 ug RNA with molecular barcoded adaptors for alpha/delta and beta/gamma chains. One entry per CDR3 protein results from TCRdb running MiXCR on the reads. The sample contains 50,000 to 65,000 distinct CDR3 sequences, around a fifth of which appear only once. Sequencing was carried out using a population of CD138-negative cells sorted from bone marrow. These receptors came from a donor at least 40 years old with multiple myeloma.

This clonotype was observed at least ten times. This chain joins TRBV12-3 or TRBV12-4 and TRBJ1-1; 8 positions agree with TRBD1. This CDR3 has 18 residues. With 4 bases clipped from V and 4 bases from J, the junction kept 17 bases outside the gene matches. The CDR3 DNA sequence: TGTGCCAGCAGTTCGAGAAGATCGGGACAGGTTGGCAGCACTGAAGCTTTCTTT. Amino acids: CASSSRRSGQVGSTEAFF.

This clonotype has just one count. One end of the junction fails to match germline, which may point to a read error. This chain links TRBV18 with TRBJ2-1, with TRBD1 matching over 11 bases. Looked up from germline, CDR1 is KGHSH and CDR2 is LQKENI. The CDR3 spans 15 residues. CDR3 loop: CASPPRGQGAYEQFF. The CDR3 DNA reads TGCGCCAGCCCACCAAGAGGACAGGGGGCCTATGAGCAGTTCTTC. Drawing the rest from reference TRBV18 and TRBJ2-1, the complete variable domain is NAGVMQNPRHLVRRRGQEARLRCSPMKGHSHVYWYRQLPEEGLKFMVYLQKENIIDESGMPKERFSAEFPKEGPSILRIQQVVRGDSAAYFCASPPRGQGAYEQFFGPGTRLTVL.

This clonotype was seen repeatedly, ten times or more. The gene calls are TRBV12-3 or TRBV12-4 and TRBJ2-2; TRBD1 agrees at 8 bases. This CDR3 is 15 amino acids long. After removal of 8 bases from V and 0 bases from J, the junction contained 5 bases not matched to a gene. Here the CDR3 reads CASGETGANTGELFF. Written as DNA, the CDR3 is TGTGCCAGCGGGGAGACAGGGGCGAACACCGGGGAGCTGTTTTTT.

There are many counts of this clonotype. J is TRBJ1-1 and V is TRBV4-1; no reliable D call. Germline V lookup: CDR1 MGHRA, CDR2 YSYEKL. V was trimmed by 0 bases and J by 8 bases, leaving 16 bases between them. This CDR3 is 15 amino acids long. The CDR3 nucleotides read TGCGCCAGCAGCCAAGATCCGATCGCAGTTTCGGAAGCTTTCTTT. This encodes CASSQDPIAVSEAFF.

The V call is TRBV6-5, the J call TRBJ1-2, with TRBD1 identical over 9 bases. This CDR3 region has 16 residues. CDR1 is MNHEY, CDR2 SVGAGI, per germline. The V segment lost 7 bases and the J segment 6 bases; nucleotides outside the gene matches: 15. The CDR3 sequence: CASIYLPGTGIDGYTF. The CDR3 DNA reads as TGTGCCAGCATATACCTACCCGGGACAGGGATCGATGGCTACACCTTC.

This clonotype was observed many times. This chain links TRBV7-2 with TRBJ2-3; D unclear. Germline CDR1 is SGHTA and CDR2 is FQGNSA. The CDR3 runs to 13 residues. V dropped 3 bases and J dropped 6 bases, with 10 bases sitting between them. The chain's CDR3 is CASSLDLGDTQYF. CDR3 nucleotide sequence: TGTGCCAGCAGCTTGGACCTCGGGGATACGCAGTATTTT. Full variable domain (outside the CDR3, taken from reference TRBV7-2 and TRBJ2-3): GAGVSQSPSNKVTEKGKDVELRCDPISGHTALYWYRQSLGQGLEFLIYFQGNSAPDKSGLPSDRFSAERTGGSVSTLTIQRTQQEDSAVYLCASSLDLGDTQYFGPGTRLTVL.

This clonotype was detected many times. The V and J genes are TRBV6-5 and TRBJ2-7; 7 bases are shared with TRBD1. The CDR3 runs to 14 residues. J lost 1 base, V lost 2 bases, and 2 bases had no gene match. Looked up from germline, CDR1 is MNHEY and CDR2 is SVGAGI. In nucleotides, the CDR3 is TGTGCCAGCAGTTACGACAGGGAGTCCTACGAGCAGTACTTC. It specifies CASSYDRESYEQYF.

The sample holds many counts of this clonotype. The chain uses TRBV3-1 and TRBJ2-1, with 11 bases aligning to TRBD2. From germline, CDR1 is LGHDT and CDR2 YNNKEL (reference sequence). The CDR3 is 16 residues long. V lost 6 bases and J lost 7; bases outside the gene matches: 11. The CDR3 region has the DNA TGTGCCAGCAGAGATAGCGGGAGGGCCGGGAGAAATGAGCAGTTCTTC. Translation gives CASRDSGRAGRNEQFF.

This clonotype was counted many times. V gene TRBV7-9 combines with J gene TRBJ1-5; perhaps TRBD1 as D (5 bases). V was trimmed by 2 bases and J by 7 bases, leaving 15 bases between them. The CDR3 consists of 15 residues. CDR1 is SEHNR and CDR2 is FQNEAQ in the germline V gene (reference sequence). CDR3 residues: CASSLQGTIGQPQHF. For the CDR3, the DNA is TGTGCCAGCAGCTTACAGGGAACTATCGGACAGCCCCAGCATTTT.

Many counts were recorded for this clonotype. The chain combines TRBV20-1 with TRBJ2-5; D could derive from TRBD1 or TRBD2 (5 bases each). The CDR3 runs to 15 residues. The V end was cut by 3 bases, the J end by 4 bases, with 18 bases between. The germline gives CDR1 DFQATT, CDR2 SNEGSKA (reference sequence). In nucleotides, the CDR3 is TGCAGTGCTAGCCCAGGGACGGTACTACGAGAGACCCAGTACTTC. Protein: CSASPGTVLRETQYF.

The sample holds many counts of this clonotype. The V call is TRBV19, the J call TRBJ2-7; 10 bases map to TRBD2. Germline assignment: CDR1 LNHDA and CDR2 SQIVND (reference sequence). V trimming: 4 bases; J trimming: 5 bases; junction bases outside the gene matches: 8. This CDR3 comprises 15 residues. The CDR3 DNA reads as TGTGCCAGTAGTAGCTCTAGCGGGAGCCTTCACGAGCAGTACTTC. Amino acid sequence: CASSSSSGSLHEQYF.

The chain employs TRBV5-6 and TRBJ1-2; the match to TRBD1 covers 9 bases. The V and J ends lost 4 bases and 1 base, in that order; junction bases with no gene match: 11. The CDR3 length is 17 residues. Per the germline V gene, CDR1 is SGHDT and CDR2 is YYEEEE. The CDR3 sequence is CASSRITRTGDNYGYTF. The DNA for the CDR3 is TGTGCCAGCAGCCGCATTACACGGACAGGGGATAACTATGGCTACACCTTC.

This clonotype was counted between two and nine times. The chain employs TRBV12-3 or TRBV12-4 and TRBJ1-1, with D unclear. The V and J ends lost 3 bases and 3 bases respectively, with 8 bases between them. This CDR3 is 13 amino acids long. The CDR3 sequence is CASSFGRDTEAFF. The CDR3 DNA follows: TGTGCCAGCAGTTTTGGAAGGGACACTGAAGCTTTCTTT.

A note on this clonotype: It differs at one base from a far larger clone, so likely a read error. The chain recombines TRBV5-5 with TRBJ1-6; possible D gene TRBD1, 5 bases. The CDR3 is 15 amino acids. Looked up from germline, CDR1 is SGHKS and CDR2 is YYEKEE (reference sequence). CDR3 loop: CASSDPAGPNSLLHF. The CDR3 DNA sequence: TGTGCCAGCAGCGACCCGGCAGGGCCTAATTCACTCCTCCACTTT.

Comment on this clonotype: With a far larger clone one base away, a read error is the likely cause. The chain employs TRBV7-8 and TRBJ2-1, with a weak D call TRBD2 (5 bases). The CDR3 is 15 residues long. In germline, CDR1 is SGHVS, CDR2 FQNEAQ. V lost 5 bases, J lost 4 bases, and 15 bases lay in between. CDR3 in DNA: TGTGCCAGCAGCGTGGAGGCTTCCTCGTACAATGAGCAGTTCTTC. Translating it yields CASSVEASSYNEQFF.

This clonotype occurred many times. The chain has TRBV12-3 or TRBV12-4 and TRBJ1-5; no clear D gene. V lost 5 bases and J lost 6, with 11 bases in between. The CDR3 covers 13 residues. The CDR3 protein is CASSGVPPQPQHF. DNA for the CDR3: TGTGCCAGCAGTGGAGTTCCCCCTCAGCCCCAGCATTTT.

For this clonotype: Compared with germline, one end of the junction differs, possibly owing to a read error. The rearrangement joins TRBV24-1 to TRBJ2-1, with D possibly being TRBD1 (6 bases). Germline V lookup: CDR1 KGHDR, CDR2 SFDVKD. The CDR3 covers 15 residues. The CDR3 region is CATRGRQPPHNEQFF. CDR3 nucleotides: TGTGCTACCAGGGGAAGACAGCCACCCCACAATGAACAGTTCTTC.

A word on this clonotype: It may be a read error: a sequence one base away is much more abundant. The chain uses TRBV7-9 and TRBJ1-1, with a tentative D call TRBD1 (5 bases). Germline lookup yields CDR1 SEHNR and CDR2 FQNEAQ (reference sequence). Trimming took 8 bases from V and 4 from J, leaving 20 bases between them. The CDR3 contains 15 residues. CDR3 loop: CASGPRSQGATEAFF. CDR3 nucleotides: TGTGCCAGCGGCCCTCGTTCCCAAGGGGCCACTGAAGCTTTCTTT.

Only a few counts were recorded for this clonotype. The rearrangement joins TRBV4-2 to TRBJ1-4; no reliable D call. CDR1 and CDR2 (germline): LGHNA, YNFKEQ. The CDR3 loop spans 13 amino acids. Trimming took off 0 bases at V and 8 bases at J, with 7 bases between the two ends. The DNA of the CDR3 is TGTGCCAGCAGCCAAGATCTGGGGGAAAAACTGTTTTTT. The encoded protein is CASSQDLGEKLFF.

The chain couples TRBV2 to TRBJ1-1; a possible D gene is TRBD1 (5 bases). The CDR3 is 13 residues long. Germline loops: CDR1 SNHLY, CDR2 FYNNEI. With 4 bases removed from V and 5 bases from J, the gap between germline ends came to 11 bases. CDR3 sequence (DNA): TGTGCCAGCAGTGGGACAAGGGAAACTGAAGCTTTCTTT. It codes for CASSGTRETEAFF.

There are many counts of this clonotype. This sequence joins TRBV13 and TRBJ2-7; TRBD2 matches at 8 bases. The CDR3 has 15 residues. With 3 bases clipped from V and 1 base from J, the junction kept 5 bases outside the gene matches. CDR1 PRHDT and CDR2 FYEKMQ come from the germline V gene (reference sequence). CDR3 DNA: TGTGCCAGCAGCTTGGGCCTAGCGGGTTCCTACGAGCAGTACTTC. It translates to CASSLGLAGSYEQYF.

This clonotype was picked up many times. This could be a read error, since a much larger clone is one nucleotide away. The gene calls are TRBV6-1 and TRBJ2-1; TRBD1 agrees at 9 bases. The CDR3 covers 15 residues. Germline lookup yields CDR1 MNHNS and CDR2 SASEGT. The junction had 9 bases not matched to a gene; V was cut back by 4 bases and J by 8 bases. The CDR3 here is CASSVSGQGPDEQFF. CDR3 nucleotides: TGTGCCAGCAGTGTGTCGGGACAGGGACCAGATGAGCAGTTCTTC.

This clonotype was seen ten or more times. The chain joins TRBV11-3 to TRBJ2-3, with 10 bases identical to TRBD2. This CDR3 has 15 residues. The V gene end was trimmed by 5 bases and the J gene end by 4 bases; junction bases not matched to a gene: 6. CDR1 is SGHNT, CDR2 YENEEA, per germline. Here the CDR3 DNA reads TGTGCCAGCAGCCTAGCGGGAGCGATATCAGATACGCAGTATTTT. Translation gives CASSLAGAISDTQYF. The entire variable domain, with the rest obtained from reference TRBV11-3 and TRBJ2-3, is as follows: EAGVVQSPRYKIIEKKQPVAFWCNPISGHNTLYWYLQNLGQGPELLIRYENEEAVDDSQLPKDRFSAERLKGVDSTLKIQPAELGDSAVYLCASSLAGAISDTQYFGPGTRLTVL.

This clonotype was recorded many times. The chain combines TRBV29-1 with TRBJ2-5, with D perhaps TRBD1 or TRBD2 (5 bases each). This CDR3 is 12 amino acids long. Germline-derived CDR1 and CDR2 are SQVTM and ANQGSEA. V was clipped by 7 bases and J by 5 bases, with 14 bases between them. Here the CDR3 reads CSGGPPLETQYF. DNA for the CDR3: TGCAGCGGGGGACCCCCTCTGGAGACCCAGTACTTC.

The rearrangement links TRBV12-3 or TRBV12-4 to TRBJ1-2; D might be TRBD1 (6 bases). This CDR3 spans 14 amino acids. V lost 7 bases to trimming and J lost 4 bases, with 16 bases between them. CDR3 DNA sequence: TGTGCCAGCATTAAATCAGGGGTCGGCTATGGCTACACCTTC. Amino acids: CASIKSGVGYGYTF.

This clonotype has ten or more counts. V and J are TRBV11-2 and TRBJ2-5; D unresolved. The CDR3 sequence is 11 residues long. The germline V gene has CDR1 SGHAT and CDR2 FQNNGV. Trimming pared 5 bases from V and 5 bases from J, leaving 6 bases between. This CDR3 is CASSLLETQYF. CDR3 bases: TGTGCCAGCAGCCTCCTTGAGACCCAGTACTTC.

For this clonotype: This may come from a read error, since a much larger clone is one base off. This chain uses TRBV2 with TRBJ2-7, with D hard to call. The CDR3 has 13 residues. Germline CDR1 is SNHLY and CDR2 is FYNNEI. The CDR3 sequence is CTSAKERSYEQYF. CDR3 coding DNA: TGTACCAGCGCGAAAGAACGGTCCTACGAGCAGTACTTC.